The sequence of this T cell receptor beta chain was determined in a study of lymphopenia after photon versus proton radiotherapy. Study-level findings and limits: Only patients who died were analyzed for survival; proton advantage is unproven. Under photons, naive T cells and diversity fell while effector/memory populations rose. In patients who died, overall survival fell as post-nadir TCR diversity dropped more.

As regards this clone: What it binds is unknown.

Generated by immunoSEQ multiplex PCR, the TCRdb table keeps only in-frame clones and is missing some. The table includes roughly 3,000 clones, about 94% detected once. The V gene lost 1 base and the J gene lost 7 bases, with 11 bases spanning the gap. CDR1 is LNHDA and CDR2 is SQIVND in the germline V gene (reference sequence). The CDR3 totals 14 residues. The starting material was peripheral blood, obtained from a patient treated with photon-based radiotherapy. The sequence came from a woman between 70 and 85 years old with pancreatic cancer. The V and J genes are TRBV19 and TRBJ1-5; D gene uncertain. The CDR3 nucleotides read TGTGCCAGTAGTATAGTCGCGGGTAGGCAGCCCCAGCATTTT. Encoded protein: CASSIVAGRQPQHF.